The entry that follows covers one T cell receptor (beta chain) sequence. Its target is not known. cDNA encoding TCR beta was synthesized via 5'RACE template switching incorporating UMIs. TCRdb re-called the 5' RACE reads and catalogs CDR3 proteins one per entry, DNA excluded. Recorded for this sample: 350,000 to 400,000 distinct CDR3 sequences. The data derive from a study of T cells expressing NK-cell markers. Germline V gene lookup returns CDR1 LNHNV and CDR2 YYDKDF (reference sequence). CDR3 length: 15 residues. Study-wide results and limits: These clonotypes, the leaders elsewhere, also led the CD3+CD56-NKG2C+ fraction in several donors.

V is TRBV15 and J is TRBJ2-1; no DNA is available, so the TRBD1 call from TCRdb remains unchecked. The sequenced sample was blood T cells: a sorted CD56 or NKG2C T cell subset, CD4+ or CD8+ T cells, or bulk PBMC T cells (not recorded which). This clonotype originated in a woman aged 50 to 60 in good health. CDR3 protein: CATRTTGGLYNEQFF.